Below, one TCR beta chain is given with its context. Negative isolation yielded CD8+ and CD4+ T cells; FACS enriched TEMRA cells. The data are from a study of CD8 T cells in Susac syndrome. Random hexamers were used to reverse transcribe an amount of about 0.45 to 1 ug RNA. By means of immunoSEQ multiplex PCR, TCR beta CDR3 spanning 54 Vbeta and 13 Jbeta underwent amplification. TCRdb passed the immunoSEQ multiplex PCR reads through MiXCR, listing each CDR3 protein once. The top ten hold around 0.1% of the sample, which has 150,000 to 200,000 distinct CDR3 sequences, approximately 93% seen once. V was pared by 0 bases and J by 4 bases, with 13 bases between. From germline, CDR1 is SGHRS and CDR2 YFSETQ. The CDR3 extends over 15 amino acids.

Sequencing was done on a sample of CD4+ T cells from PBMCs. The chain recombines TRBV5-1 with TRBJ2-5, with a tentative D call TRBD2 (6 bases). The receptor was derived from a human donor with multiple sclerosis. CDR3 bases: TGCGCCAGCAGCTTGGGGCGCGGGAACGGAGAGACCCAGTACTTC. It translates to CASSLGRGNGETQYF.